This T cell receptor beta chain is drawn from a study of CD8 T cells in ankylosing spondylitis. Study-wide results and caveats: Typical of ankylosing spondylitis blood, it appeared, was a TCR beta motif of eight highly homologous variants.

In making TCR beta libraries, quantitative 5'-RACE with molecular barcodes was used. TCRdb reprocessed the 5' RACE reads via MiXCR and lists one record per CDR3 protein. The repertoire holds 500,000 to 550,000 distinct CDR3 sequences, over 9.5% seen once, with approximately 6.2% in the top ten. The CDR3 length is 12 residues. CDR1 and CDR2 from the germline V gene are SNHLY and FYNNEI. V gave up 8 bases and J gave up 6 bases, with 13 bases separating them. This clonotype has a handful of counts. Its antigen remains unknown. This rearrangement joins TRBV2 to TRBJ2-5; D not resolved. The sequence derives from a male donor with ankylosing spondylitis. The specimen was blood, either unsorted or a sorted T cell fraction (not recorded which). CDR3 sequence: CASSGAWQTQYF. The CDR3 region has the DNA TGTGCCAGCTCGGGTGCATGGCAGACCCAGTACTTC.